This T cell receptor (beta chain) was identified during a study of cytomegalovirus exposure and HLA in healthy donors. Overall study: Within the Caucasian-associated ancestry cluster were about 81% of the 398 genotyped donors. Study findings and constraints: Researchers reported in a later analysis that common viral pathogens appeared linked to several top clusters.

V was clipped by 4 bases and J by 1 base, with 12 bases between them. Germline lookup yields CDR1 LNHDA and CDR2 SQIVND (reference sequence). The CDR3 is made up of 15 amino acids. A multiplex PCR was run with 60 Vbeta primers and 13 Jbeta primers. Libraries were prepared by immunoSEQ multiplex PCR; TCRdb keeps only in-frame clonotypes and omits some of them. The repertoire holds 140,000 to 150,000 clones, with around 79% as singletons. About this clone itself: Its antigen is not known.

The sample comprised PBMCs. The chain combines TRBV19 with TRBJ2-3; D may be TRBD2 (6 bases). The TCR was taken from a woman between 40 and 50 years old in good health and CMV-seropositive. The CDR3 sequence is CASSRSGFGTDTQYF. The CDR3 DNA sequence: TGTGCCAGTAGTAGAAGCGGGTTTGGCACAGATACGCAGTATTTT.